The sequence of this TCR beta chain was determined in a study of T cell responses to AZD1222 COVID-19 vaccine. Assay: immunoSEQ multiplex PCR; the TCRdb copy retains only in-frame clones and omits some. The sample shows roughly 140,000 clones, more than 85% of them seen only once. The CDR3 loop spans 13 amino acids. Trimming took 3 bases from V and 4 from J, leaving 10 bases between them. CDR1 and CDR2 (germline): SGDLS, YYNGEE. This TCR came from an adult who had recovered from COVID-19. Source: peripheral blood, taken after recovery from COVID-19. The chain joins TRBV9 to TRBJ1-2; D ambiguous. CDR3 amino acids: CASSADLLYGYTF. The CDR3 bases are TGTGCCAGCAGCGCGGACCTCCTCTATGGCTACACCTTC.